These 9 T cell receptor beta chains were all obtained from the same sample, sequenced in a study of beta chain features in type 1 diabetes. Findings and limits, study-wide: Moderate yet significant TCRB CDR3 shortening was seen in Type 1 diabetes patients in all four CD4+ subsets.

The antigens for these receptors are not known. Expressed TCRB transcripts were sequenced because the isolated RNA had all been reverse transcribed beforehand. The protocol was immunoSEQ multiplex PCR, while the TCRdb copy is restricted to in-frame clones and leaves out a portion. The table shows about 340,000 clones, with roughly 14% occurring only once. The sequencing input was naive CD4+ T cells from blood. Source of these receptors: a young woman with type 1 diabetes.

The chain employs TRBV30 and TRBJ1-4, with D tentatively TRBD1 (5 bases). This CDR3 has 13 amino acids. V dropped 3 bases and J dropped 8 bases, with 13 bases sitting between them. Germline V gene lookup returns CDR1 GTSNPN and CDR2 SVGIG (reference sequence). CDR3 region: CAWSRARWEKLFF. The DNA for the CDR3 is TGTGCCTGGAGCAGGGCCCGGTGGGAAAAACTGTTTTTT.

This chain joins TRBV7-6 and TRBJ2-5; 7 nucleotides agree with TRBD2. With V trimmed by 1 base and J by 5 bases, 7 bases remained unmatched. This CDR3 is built from 15 residues. Germline loops: CDR1 SGHVS, CDR2 FNYEAQ. The CDR3 reads CASSLDAGGKETQYF. DNA of the CDR3: TGTGCCAGCAGCTTAGATGCCGGGGGGAAGGAGACCCAGTACTTC.

A few counts support this clone. The chain combines TRBV19 with TRBJ2-1; the match to TRBD2 covers 9 bases. Germline V CDR1 and CDR2: LNHDA, SQIVND (reference sequence). The CDR3 length is 16 residues. The junction had 8 bases not matched to a gene; V was cut back by 8 bases and J by 0 bases. This CDR3 is CASLGGRDSSYNEQFF. DNA for the CDR3: TGTGCCAGTTTGGGCGGGAGGGATAGCTCCTACAATGAGCAGTTCTTC.

The CDR3 sequence is CAWSTSGLAGGKDTQYF. The DNA of the CDR3 is TGTGCCTGGAGTACTTCGGGACTAGCGGGAGGAAAAGATACGCAGTATTTT. This chain joins TRBV30 and TRBJ2-3, with 15 bases that match TRBD2. V shed 2 bases, J shed 5 bases, and the junction held 8 bases outside the gene matches. Germline V CDR1 and CDR2: GTSNPN, SVGIG (reference sequence). This CDR3 spans 17 amino acids. Combining the CDR3 with reference TRBV30 and TRBJ2-3 gives the whole variable domain SQTIHQWPATLVQPVGSPLSLECTVEGTSNPNLYWYRQAAGRGLQLLFYSVGIGQISSEVPQNLSASRPQDRQFILSSKKLLLSDSGFYLCAWSTSGLAGGKDTQYFGPGTRLTVL.

This clone has just a few counts. This chain's CDR3 is CAIRTNDLVPFYGYTF. The CDR3, as DNA: TGTGCCATCAGAACAAACGACTTGGTGCCTTTCTATGGCTACACCTTC. The rearrangement joins TRBV10-3 to TRBJ1-2; the D is unclear. Germline assignment: CDR1 ENHRY and CDR2 SYGVKD. The CDR3 is made up of 16 amino acids. Trimming shortened V by 6 bases and J by 4 bases, and 21 bases separated the two germline ends.

DNA of the CDR3: TGTGCCAGTAGTATGGTGTCGGGGACTGGAAACACCATATATTTT. This sequence encodes CASSMVSGTGNTIYF. This chain links TRBV19 with TRBJ1-3; unclear D gene. The CDR3 extends over 15 amino acids. Trimming took 3 bases from V and 2 from J, leaving 11 bases between them. Germline V CDR1 and CDR2: LNHDA, SQIVND (reference sequence).

This clone was detected a few times. V and J are TRBV11-2 and TRBJ2-3; weak D call: TRBD1 (6 bases). This CDR3 spans 14 amino acids. Trimming removed 6 bases at V and 2 bases at J, with 12 bases between. Germline CDR1 is SGHAT and CDR2 is FQNNGV. CDR3 sequence: CASRQGGLTDTQYF. CDR3 DNA sequence: TGTGCCAGCAGACAGGGTGGTCTCACAGATACGCAGTATTTT.

The V and J genes are TRBV19 and TRBJ2-1; the match to TRBD2 covers 13 bases. Per the germline V gene, CDR1 is LNHDA and CDR2 is SQIVND (reference sequence). Trimming took 1 base from V and 15 from J; bases not matched to a gene: 6. The CDR3 length is 14 residues. The CDR3 sequence is CASSIARTSGSLFF. CDR3 nucleotides: TGTGCCAGTAGTATAGCTCGGACTAGCGGGAGCCTGTTCTTC.

This chain uses TRBV15 with TRBJ2-7; D may be TRBD2 (6 bases). This CDR3 has 17 residues. The V gene lost 0 bases and the J gene lost 6 bases, with 21 bases spanning the gap. Germline V lookup: CDR1 LNHNV, CDR2 YYDKDF (reference sequence). The CDR3 DNA sequence: TGTGCCACCAGCAGAGATCCAGGGCCCCCGAGAGCGGGCGAGCAGTACTTC. This sequence encodes CATSRDPGPPRAGEQYF.